This TCR beta chain was recorded in a study of Graves' ophthalmopathy and Graves' hyperthyroidism. Study outcomes and limitations: Most thyroid-expanded clonotypes exceeding 0.001 frequency were also found in blood.

The CDR3 runs to 14 residues. Germline CDR1 reads SGDLS; CDR2 reads YYNGEE. V was shortened by 4 bases and J by 7 bases, with 12 bases between the two germline ends. Beta-chain TCR CDR3 regions were amplified from RNA transcripts. First-round RT-PCR relied on HTBI primers, and a second-round multiplex PCR came next. TCRdb redid the calling of the multiplex PCR reads with MiXCR, one entry per CDR3 protein. The sample has 200,000 to 300,000 distinct CDR3 sequences, around 50% seen once. The table lists this clonotype with a few counts. Its specificity is unknown. This sequence was found in an adult man with Graves' ophthalmopathy. This chain joins TRBV9 and TRBJ1-6, with D possibly TRBD1 on 6 matching bases. Sequencing was performed on peripheral blood. The CDR3 is CASSSQGNNSPLHF. CDR3 bases: TGTGCCAGCAGCTCACAGGGAAACAATTCACCCCTCCACTTT.